The 24 T cell receptor beta chains presented below share a single source sample, sequenced in a study of OX40 agonist ivuxolimab in advanced cancers. TCRdb's table, derived via immunoSEQ multiplex PCR, lists solely in-frame clones and lacks some. The sample carries fewer than 65,000 clones, approximately 89% recorded once. The sample in question was CD4+ or CD8+ T cells sorted from blood, obtained in a trial of the OX40 agonist ivuxolimab. These receptors were taken from an adult with an advanced solid tumor such as melanoma, head and neck, liver or kidney cancer.

This clone occurred a few times. The V and J genes are TRBV6-5 and TRBJ1-6; a possible D gene is TRBD1 (5 bases). The germline gives CDR1 MNHEY, CDR2 SVGAGI. V lost 5 bases and J 10 bases, leaving 15 bases between the germline ends. This CDR3 comprises 14 residues. This chain's CDR3 is CASSLQGGGSPLHF. CDR3 coding DNA: TGTGCCAGCAGTCTTCAGGGAGGCGGCTCACCCCTCCACTTT.

A few counts support this clone. V is TRBV28 and J is TRBJ2-6; possible D gene TRBD1, 5 bases. CDR1 and CDR2 (germline): MDHEN, SYDVKM. This CDR3 region has 15 residues. Trimming shortened V by 7 bases and J by 0 bases, and 10 bases separated the two germline ends. CDR3 residues: CASITGTSGANVLTF. DNA for the CDR3: TGTGCCAGCATAACAGGAACCTCTGGGGCCAACGTCCTGACTTTC.

The chain uses TRBV7-2 and TRBJ1-2, with a weak D call TRBD1 (5 bases). Per germline, CDR1 SGHTA and CDR2 FQGNSA. The V end was cut by 3 bases, the J end by 0 bases, with 14 bases between. The CDR3 consists of 16 residues. This CDR3 reads CASSFIEGMANYGYTF. Written as DNA, the CDR3 is TGTGCCAGCAGCTTTATTGAGGGGATGGCTAACTATGGCTACACCTTC.

The chain is built from TRBV9 and TRBJ2-5, with unresolved D. There are 12 residues in the CDR3. Between the trimmed V and J ends, which lost 0 bases and 6 bases, there was a span of 6 bases. Germline V gene data show CDR1 as SGDLS and CDR2 as YYNGEE. The CDR3 protein is CASSVGGQTQYF. DNA for the CDR3: TGTGCCAGCAGCGTAGGAGGCCAGACCCAGTACTTC.

V usage is TRBV19 and J usage is TRBJ1-5; no clear D gene. CDR3 length equals 12 residues. V lost 5 bases and J lost 5, with 7 bases in between. In germline, CDR1 is LNHDA, CDR2 SQIVND (reference sequence). Here the CDR3 DNA reads TGTGCCAGTAGTGAGAAGGATCAGCCCCAGCATTTT. It translates to CASSEKDQPQHF.

V and J are TRBV28 and TRBJ2-7, with 8 bases matching TRBD2. V was clipped by 5 bases and J by 1 base; unmatched bases: 7. The germline gives CDR1 MDHEN, CDR2 SYDVKM. The CDR3 covers 15 residues. The CDR3 is CASSRAGTRSYEQYF. The DNA of the CDR3 is TGTGCCAGCAGTAGAGCCGGGACTAGGTCCTACGAGCAGTACTTC.

The V gene is TRBV19, the J gene TRBJ2-6, with TRBD1 identical over 10 bases. The CDR3 loop spans 18 amino acids. The V gene end was trimmed by 2 bases and the J gene end by 0 bases; junction bases not matched to a gene: 4. Germline lookup yields CDR1 LNHDA and CDR2 SQIVND (reference sequence). In DNA form, the CDR3 reads TGTGCCAGTAGTATACGGGGACAGGGGATCTCTGGGGCCAACGTCCTGACTTTC. It is translated as CASSIRGQGISGANVLTF.

The CDR3, as DNA: TGTGCCAGCAGTCCCCCCACTAGCGGGATCAATGAGCAGTTCTTC. Encoded protein: CASSPPTSGINEQFF. The chain couples TRBV28 to TRBJ2-1; 10 nucleotides match TRBD2. Germline V gives CDR1 MDHEN, CDR2 SYDVKM. V lost 5 bases and J lost 6; bases outside the gene matches: 7. This CDR3 is 15 amino acids long.

This chain uses TRBV6-6 with TRBJ1-3; D is unclear. Germline V gene lookup returns CDR1 MNHNY and CDR2 SVGAGI (reference sequence). This CDR3 spans 13 amino acids. Trimming stripped 2 bases from V and 11 bases from J, with 13 bases between. CDR3: CASSYGPGVPIYF. The CDR3 coding sequence is TGTGCCAGCAGTTACGGGCCCGGCGTCCCCATATATTTT.

The CDR3 loop reads CAWSVTWNTEAFF. Written as DNA, the CDR3 is TGTGCCTGGAGTGTAACGTGGAACACTGAAGCTTTCTTT. The chain joins TRBV30 to TRBJ1-1; D is unclear. Looked up from germline, CDR1 is GTSNPN and CDR2 is SVGIG (reference sequence). Trimming removed 0 bases at V and 1 base at J, with 6 bases between. This CDR3 has 13 residues.

The rearrangement uses TRBV19 and TRBJ2-7, with a tentative D call TRBD1 (6 bases). The ends were cut back, 2 bases at V and 3 bases at J, with 14 bases in the middle. Germline V lookup: CDR1 LNHDA, CDR2 SQIVND (reference sequence). The CDR3 is made up of 15 amino acids. The CDR3 nucleotides read TGTGCCAGTAGTATAACGTCCGGCAGGGGCTACGAGCAGTACTTC. Its translation: CASSITSGRGYEQYF.

The chain combines TRBV6-1 with TRBJ1-5, with D perhaps matching TRBD1 (6 bases). Germline V gene sequence: CDR1 MNHNS, CDR2 SASEGT. The ends were cut back, 2 bases at V and 6 bases at J, with 11 bases in the middle. The CDR3 extends over 14 amino acids. The CDR3 DNA sequence: TGTGCCAGCAGTGAAATGGGGGGCTTTCAGCCCCAGCATTTT. Protein: CASSEMGGFQPQHF.

To note about this clone: One end of the junction is discordant with germline, which a read error may explain. This chain joins TRBV7-7 and TRBJ2-2; no clear D. Germline V lookup: CDR1 SSHAT, CDR2 FNYEAQ (reference sequence). CDR3 length: 14 residues. CDR3 sequence reads: CASSLIPNTGELFF. The CDR3 DNA reads as TGTGCTAGCAGCTTAATTCCGAACACCGGGGAGCTGTTTTTT.

V gene TRBV29-1 combines with J gene TRBJ1-6; a weak D match, TRBD1 (5 bases). This CDR3 contains 13 residues. Germline CDR1 reads SQVTM; CDR2 reads ANQGSEA. Trimming took 6 bases from V and 8 from J, leaving 14 bases between them. Written as DNA, the CDR3 is TGCAGCGTAGGACAATCCCTGGATTCACCCCTCCACTTT. The encoded protein is CSVGQSLDSPLHF.

The chain has TRBV7-2 and TRBJ1-1; TRBD1 might be the D (6 bases). The CDR3 totals 14 residues. The germline gives CDR1 SGHTA, CDR2 FQGNSA. Trimming pared 5 bases from V and 2 bases from J, leaving 12 bases between. The DNA for the CDR3 is TGTGCCAGCAGCCCGAACAGGGTTAACACTGAAGCTTTCTTT. It codes for CASSPNRVNTEAFF. The entire variable domain, with the rest obtained from reference TRBV7-2 and TRBJ1-1, is as follows: GAGVSQSPSNKVTEKGKDVELRCDPISGHTALYWYRQSLGQGLEFLIYFQGNSAPDKSGLPSDRFSAERTGGSVSTLTIQRTQQEDSAVYLCASSPNRVNTEAFFGQGTRLTVV.

The CDR3 protein is CASSYLSTDEQFF. The CDR3, as DNA: TGTGCCAGCAGTTACTTATCGACCGATGAGCAGTTCTTC. This rearrangement joins TRBV6-5 to TRBJ2-1; D is undetermined. CDR3 length equals 13 residues. V lost 1 base and J 8 bases, leaving 9 bases between the germline ends. Germline V gene data show CDR1 as MNHEY and CDR2 as SVGAGI.

This chain connects TRBV2 to TRBJ1-1; D is undetermined. The CDR3 runs 14 residues. V was trimmed by 1 base and J by 1 base, leaving 7 bases between them. CDR1 and CDR2 from the germline V gene are SNHLY and FYNNEI. In DNA form, the CDR3 reads TGTGCCAGCAGTGAAGTCCTCGGGAACACTGAAGCTTTCTTT. It specifies CASSEVLGNTEAFF.

The V call is TRBV5-1, the J call TRBJ1-1; 8 bases are shared with TRBD1. The CDR3 is 15 residues long. The V gene's germline CDR1 is SGHRS and CDR2 YFSETQ. With V trimmed by 3 bases and J by 3 bases, 7 bases remained unmatched. The CDR3 is CASSSPQGADTEAFF. The CDR3 nucleotides read TGCGCCAGCAGCTCTCCCCAGGGGGCGGACACTGAAGCTTTCTTT.

This clone was seen once. The chain joins TRBV15 to TRBJ2-1; 10 bases line up with TRBD2. The ends lost 0 bases at V and 9 bases at J; junction bases unmatched: 11. In germline, CDR1 is LNHNV, CDR2 YYDKDF (reference sequence). The CDR3 sequence is 17 residues long. DNA of the CDR3: TGTGCCACCAGCAGAGATCTCCCAAGCGGGAGGGCAGGTGAGCAGTTCTTC. It is translated as CATSRDLPSGRAGEQFF. The whole variable domain, remainder taken from reference TRBV15 and TRBJ2-1, is DAMVIQNPRYQVTQFGKPVTLSCSQTLNHNVMYWYQQKSSQAPKLLFHYYDKDFNNEADTPDNFQSRRPNTSFCFLDIRSPGLGDTAMYLCATSRDLPSGRAGEQFFGPGTRLTVL.

This chain links TRBV6-5 with TRBJ2-5; a weak D match, TRBD2 (5 bases). The CDR3 spans 15 residues. CDR1 and CDR2 (germline): MNHEY, SVGAGI. V was trimmed by 2 bases and J by 4 bases, leaving 14 bases between them. CDR3 amino acids: CASSYTRAKVETQYF. The CDR3 bases are TGTGCCAGCAGTTACACTAGGGCTAAGGTAGAGACCCAGTACTTC.

The chain has TRBV7-2 and TRBJ1-5, with 7 positions matching TRBD1. The CDR3 has 14 residues. The germline CDR1 and CDR2 sequences are SGHTA and FQGNSA. The V segment lost 5 bases and the J segment 7 bases; nucleotides outside the gene matches: 8. The CDR3 nucleotides are TGTGCCAGCAGCCCAGACAGGGTCTTACAGCCCCAGCATTTT. Its translation: CASSPDRVLQPQHF.

This clone was counted between two and nine times. V usage is TRBV28 and J usage is TRBJ2-7; 11 nucleotides match TRBD1. After removal of 8 bases from V and 6 bases from J, the junction contained 9 bases not matched to a gene. This CDR3 is 14 amino acids long. CDR1 and CDR2 from the germline V gene are MDHEN and SYDVKM. The CDR3 loop is CASATTGTGGEQYF. CDR3 nucleotide sequence: TGTGCCAGCGCCACCACCGGGACAGGGGGCGAGCAGTACTTC.

The chain is built from TRBV5-5 and TRBJ2-5, with D maybe TRBD1 (6 bases). From germline, CDR1 is SGHKS and CDR2 YYEKEE (reference sequence). Between the trimmed V and J ends, which lost 0 bases and 6 bases, there was a span of 15 bases. This CDR3 has 15 amino acids. The CDR3 sequence: CASSLAVDSFQTQYF. The CDR3 coding sequence is TGTGCCAGCAGCTTGGCCGTGGACAGTTTTCAGACCCAGTACTTC.

V usage is TRBV27 and J usage is TRBJ1-5; D not certain. CDR1 is MNHEY and CDR2 is SMNVEV in the germline V gene (reference sequence). This CDR3 spans 15 amino acids. With 0 bases removed from V and 5 bases from J, the gap between germline ends came to 11 bases. The CDR3 sequence is CASSLSGLGDQPQHF. The CDR3 region has the DNA TGTGCCAGCAGTTTATCGGGCCTCGGGGATCAGCCCCAGCATTTT.